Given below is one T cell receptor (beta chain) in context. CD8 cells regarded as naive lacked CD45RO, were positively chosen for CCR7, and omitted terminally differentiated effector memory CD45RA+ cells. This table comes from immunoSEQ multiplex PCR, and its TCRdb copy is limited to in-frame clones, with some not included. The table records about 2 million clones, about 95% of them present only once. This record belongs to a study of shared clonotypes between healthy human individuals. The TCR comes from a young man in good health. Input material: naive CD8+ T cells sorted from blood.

CDR3 coding DNA: TGTGCCAGCAGCTTATACCAGGAATACTACGAGCAGTACTTC. Translating gives CASSLYQEYYEQYF. The chain recombines TRBV7-9 with TRBJ2-7; no firm D call. Deletions cut 2 bases from V and 3 bases from J, with 11 bases between. CDR3 length: 14 residues. Germline V gene data show CDR1 as SEHNR and CDR2 as FQNEAQ (reference sequence).